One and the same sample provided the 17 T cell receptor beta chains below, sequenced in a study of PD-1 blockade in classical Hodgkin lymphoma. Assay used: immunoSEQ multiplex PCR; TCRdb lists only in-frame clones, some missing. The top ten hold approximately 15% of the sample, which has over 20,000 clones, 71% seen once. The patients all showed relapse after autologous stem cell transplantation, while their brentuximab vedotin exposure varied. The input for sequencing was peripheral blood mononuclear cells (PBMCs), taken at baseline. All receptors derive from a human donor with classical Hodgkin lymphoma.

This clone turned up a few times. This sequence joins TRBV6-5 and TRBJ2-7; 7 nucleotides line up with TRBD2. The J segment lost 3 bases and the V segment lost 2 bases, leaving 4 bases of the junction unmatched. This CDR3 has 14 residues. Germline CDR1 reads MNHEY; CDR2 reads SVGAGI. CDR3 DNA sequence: TGTGCCAGCAGTTACCGGGACTACAACTACGAGCAGTACGTC. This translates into CASSYRDYNYEQYV.

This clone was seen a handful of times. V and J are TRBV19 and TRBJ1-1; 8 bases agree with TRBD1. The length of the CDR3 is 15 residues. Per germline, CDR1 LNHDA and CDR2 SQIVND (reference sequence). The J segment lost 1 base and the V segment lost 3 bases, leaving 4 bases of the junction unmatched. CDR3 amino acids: CASSIRGQGNTEAFF. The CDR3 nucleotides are TGTGCCAGTAGTATTCGAGGACAGGGGAACACTGAAGCTTTCTTT.

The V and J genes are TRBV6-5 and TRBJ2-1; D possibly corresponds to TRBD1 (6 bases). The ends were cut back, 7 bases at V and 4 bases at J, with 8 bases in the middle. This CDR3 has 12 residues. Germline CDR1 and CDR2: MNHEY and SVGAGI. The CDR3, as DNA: TGTGCCAGCAACCAGGGGTACAATGAGCAGTTCTTC. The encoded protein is CASNQGYNEQFF.

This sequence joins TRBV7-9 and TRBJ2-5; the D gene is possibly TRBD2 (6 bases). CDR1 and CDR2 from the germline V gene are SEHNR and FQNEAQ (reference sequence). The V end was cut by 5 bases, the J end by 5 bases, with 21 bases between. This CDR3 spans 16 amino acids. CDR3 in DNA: TGTGCCAGCAGCCCGGGGATACTAGCTGTCTTCGAGACCCAGTACTTC. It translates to CASSPGILAVFETQYF. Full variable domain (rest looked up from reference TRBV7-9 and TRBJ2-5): DTGVSQNPRHKITKRGQNVTFRCDPISEHNRLYWYRQTLGQGPEFLTYFQNEAQLEKSRLLSDRFSAERPKGSFSTLEIQRTEQGDSAMYLCASSPGILAVFETQYFGPGTRLLVL.

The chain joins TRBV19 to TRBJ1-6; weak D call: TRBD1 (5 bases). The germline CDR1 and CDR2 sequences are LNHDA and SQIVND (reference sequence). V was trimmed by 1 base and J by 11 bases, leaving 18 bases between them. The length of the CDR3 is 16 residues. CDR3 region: CASSIAPLGGLAPLHF. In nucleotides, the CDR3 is TGTGCCAGTAGTATAGCCCCGCTGGGGGGTCTGGCACCCCTCCACTTT.

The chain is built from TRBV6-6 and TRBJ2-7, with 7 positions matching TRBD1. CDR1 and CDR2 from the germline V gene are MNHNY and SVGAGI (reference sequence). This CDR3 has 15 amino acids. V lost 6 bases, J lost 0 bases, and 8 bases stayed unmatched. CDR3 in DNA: TGTGCCAGCAGATTCTCAGGGGGTCGCTCCTACGAGCAGTACGTC. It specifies CASRFSGGRSYEQYV.

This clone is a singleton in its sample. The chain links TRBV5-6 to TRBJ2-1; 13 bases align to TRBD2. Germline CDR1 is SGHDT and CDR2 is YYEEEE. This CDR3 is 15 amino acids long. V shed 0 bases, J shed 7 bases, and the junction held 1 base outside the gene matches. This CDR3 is CASSLGLAGGNEQFF. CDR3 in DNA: TGTGCCAGCAGCTTGGGACTAGCGGGGGGAAATGAGCAGTTCTTC.

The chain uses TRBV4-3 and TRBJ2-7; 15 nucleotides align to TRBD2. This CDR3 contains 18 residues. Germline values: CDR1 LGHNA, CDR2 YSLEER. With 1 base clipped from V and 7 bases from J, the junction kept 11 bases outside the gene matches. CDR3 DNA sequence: TGCGCCAGCAGCCAAGTCGTAGGACTAGCGGGAGGGCCTCGGGAGCAGTACTTC. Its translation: CASSQVVGLAGGPREQYF.

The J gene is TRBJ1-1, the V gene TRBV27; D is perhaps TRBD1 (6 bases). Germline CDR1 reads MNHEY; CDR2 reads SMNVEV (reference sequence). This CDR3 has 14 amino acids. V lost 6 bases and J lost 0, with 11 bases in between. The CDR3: CASRLGAVNTEAFF. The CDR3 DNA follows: TGTGCCAGCAGGTTGGGGGCTGTGAACACTGAAGCTTTCTTT.

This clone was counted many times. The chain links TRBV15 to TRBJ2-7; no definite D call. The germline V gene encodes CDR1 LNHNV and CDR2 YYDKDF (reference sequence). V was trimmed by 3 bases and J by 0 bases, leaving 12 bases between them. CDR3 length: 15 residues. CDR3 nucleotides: TGTGCCACCAGCAGGGACCTTTTGAGCTCCTACGAGCAGTACTTC. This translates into CATSRDLLSSYEQYF.

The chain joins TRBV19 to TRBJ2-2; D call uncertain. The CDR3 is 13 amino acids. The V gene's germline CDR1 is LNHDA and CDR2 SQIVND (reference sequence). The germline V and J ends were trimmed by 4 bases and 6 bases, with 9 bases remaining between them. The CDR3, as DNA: TGTGCCAGTAGTACCGGGTTCTCCGGGGAGCTGTTTTTT. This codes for CASSTGFSGELFF.

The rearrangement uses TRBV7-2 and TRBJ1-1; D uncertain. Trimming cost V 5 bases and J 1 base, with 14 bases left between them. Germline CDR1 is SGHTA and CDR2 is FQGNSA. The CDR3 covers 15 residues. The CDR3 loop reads CASSPPGFGNTEAFF. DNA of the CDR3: TGTGCCAGCAGCCCTCCAGGATTCGGGAACACTGAAGCTTTCTTT.

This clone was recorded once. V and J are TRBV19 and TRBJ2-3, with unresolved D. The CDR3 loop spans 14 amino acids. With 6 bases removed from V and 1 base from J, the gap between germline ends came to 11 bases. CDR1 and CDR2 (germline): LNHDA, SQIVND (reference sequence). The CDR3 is CASSSLLRTDTQYF. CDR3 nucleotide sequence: TGTGCCAGTAGCTCCCTGCTCCGCACAGATACGCAGTATTTT.

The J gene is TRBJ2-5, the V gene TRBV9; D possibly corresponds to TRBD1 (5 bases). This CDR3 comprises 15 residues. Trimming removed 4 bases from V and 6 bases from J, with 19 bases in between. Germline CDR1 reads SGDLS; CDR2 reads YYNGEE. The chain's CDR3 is CASSPQWQGGKTQYF. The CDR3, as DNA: TGTGCCAGCAGCCCCCAGTGGCAGGGCGGTAAGACCCAGTACTTC. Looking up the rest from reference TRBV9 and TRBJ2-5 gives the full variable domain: DSGVTQTPKHLITATGQRVTLRCSPRSGDLSVYWYQQSLDQGLQFLIQYYNGEERAKGNILERFSAQQFPDLHSELNLSSLELGDSALYFCASSPQWQGGKTQYFGPGTRLLVL.

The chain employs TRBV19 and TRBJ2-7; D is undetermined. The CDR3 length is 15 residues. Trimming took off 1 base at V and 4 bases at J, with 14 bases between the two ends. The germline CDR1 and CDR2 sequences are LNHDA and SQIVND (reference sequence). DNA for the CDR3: TGTGCCAGTAGTATAGGGTTGGGGTTCGGGTACGAGCAGTACTTC. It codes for CASSIGLGFGYEQYF.

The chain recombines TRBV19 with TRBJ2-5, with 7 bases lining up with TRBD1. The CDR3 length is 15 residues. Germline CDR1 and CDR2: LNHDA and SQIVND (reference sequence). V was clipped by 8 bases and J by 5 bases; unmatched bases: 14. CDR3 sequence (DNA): TGTGCCAGTCTCGGGGTCGCACAGGGGCTGGAGACCCAGTACTTC. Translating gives CASLGVAQGLETQYF.

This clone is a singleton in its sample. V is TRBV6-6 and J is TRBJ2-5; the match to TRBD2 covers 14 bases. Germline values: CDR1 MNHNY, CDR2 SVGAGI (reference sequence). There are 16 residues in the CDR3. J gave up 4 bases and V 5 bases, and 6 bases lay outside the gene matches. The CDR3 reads CASSTLTSGRGETQYF. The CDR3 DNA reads TGTGCCAGCAGTACGTTGACTAGCGGGAGGGGAGAGACCCAGTACTTC.